The subject of this entry is one T cell receptor (beta chain). What it binds is not known. This table comes from immunoSEQ multiplex PCR, and its TCRdb copy is limited to in-frame clones, with some not included. The sample has 120,000 or so clones; roughly 92% are singletons. Losses at the gene ends were 4 bases for V and 4 bases for J; bases not matched to a gene: 9. The germline V gene has CDR1 SGHRS and CDR2 YFSETQ. The CDR3 runs to 16 residues. The record originates from a study of T cell responses to AZD1222 COVID-19 vaccine. Study-wide findings and caveats: Within unmutated variant regions lay the reported targets of nearly half of spike-specific TCRs. Spike-specific TCR breadth and depth both grew after two AZD1222 doses.

This material consisted of peripheral blood, taken on day 0 of AZD1222 vaccination. The sequence came from an adult in good health. The chain uses TRBV5-1 and TRBJ2-1; 9 bases align to TRBD1. The CDR3 coding sequence is TGCGCCAGCAGCGCCTACACAGGGGGCGCATACAATGAGCAGTTCTTC. It is translated as CASSAYTGGAYNEQFF.